These T cell receptor beta chains were read from a single sample in a study of blood T cells in healthy people across ages. From the 5' RACE reads, TCRdb called clonotypes with MiXCR, one entry per CDR3 protein. The data show 650,000 to 1,000,000 distinct CDR3 sequences, with about 47% seen just once and roughly 20% held by the top ten. The specimen was blood. The receptors were gathered from a man at least 80 years old in good health. Each CDR3 is given with its conserved first and last residue. A D gene is named only where the DNA matches it firmly. Expanded clones get a size class; other rows say once, few or many, or leave the size out.

d_call: .
j_call: TRBJ2-7
v_call: TRBV20-1
clone_size: many
cdr3_aa: CSAIQNPNLYVGQYF
cdr3_nt: TGCAGTGCTATACAAAACCCGAACCTATACGTAGGGCAGTACTTC

d_call: .
j_call: TRBJ2-4
v_call: TRBV13
clone_size: .
cdr3_aa: CASREAGTKNIQYF
cdr3_nt: TGTGCCAGCCGAGAAGCCGGAACCAAAAACATTCAGTACTTC

d_call: TRBD1
j_call: TRBJ1-2
v_call: TRBV28
clone_size: few
cdr3_aa: CATQTGGGYGYTF
cdr3_nt: TGTGCCACCCAGACAGGGGGAGGCTATGGCTACACCTTC

d_call: .
j_call: TRBJ2-2
v_call: TRBV12-3/TRBV12-4
clone_size: .
cdr3_aa: CASSLMVTGELFF
cdr3_nt: TGTGCCAGCAGTTTGATGGTCACCGGGGAGCTGTTTTTT

d_call: .
j_call: TRBJ2-1
v_call: TRBV7-3
clone_size: .
cdr3_aa: CASSSTPGGALNEQFF
cdr3_nt: TGTGCCAGCAGTTCTACCCCTGGCGGGGCCCTCAATGAGCAGTTCTTC

d_call: TRBD2
j_call: TRBJ2-5
v_call: TRBV20-1
clone_size: .
cdr3_aa: CSAPLAGGPMEETQYF
cdr3_nt: TGCAGTGCCCCCTTAGCGGGAGGGCCTATGGAAGAGACCCAGTACTTC

d_call: .
j_call: TRBJ2-7
v_call: TRBV29-1
clone_size: once
cdr3_aa: CSVEGDGGAYNEQYF
cdr3_nt: TGCAGCGTTGAAGGGGACGGGGGCGCCTACAATGAGCAGTACTTC

d_call: .
j_call: TRBJ2-1
v_call: TRBV14
clone_size: few
cdr3_aa: CASSLPTMREQFF
cdr3_nt: TGTGCCAGCAGCCTTCCGACTATGCGTGAGCAGTTCTTC

d_call: .
j_call: TRBJ2-5
v_call: TRBV12-3/TRBV12-4
clone_size: .
cdr3_aa: CASSQKAQETQYF
cdr3_nt: TGTGCCAGTAGCCAGAAGGCCCAAGAGACCCAGTACTTC

d_call: TRBD1
j_call: TRBJ2-7
v_call: TRBV16
clone_size: .
cdr3_aa: CASSQSGGQGYEQYF
cdr3_nt: TGTGCCAGCAGCCAATCGGGAGGACAGGGCTACGAGCAGTACTTC

d_call: .
j_call: TRBJ1-4
v_call: TRBV2
clone_size: .
cdr3_aa: CASSEPSTNEKLFF
cdr3_nt: TGTGCCAGCAGTGAACCGTCAACTAATGAAAAACTGTTTTTT

d_call: .
j_call: TRBJ2-3
v_call: TRBV15
clone_size: .
cdr3_aa: CATSRDLGSERTDTQYF
cdr3_nt: TGTGCCACCAGCAGAGATTTAGGTAGCGAACGCACAGATACGCAGTATTTT

d_call: .
j_call: TRBJ2-4
v_call: TRBV6-2/TRBV6-3
clone_size: few
cdr3_aa: CASSSSGQGVKVIQYF
cdr3_nt: .

d_call: .
j_call: TRBJ2-7
v_call: TRBV18
clone_size: .
cdr3_aa: CASSPRASYEQYF
cdr3_nt: TGTGCCAGCTCACCTCGGGCTAGCTACGAGCAGTACTTC

d_call: TRBD2
j_call: TRBJ2-1
v_call: TRBV20-1
clone_size: .
cdr3_aa: CSARALAGAYNEQFF
cdr3_nt: TGCAGTGCTAGGGCCTTGGCGGGAGCCTACAATGAGCAGTTCTTC

d_call: TRBD1
j_call: TRBJ2-5
v_call: TRBV11-1
clone_size: few
cdr3_aa: CASSPWTGQETQYF
cdr3_nt: TGTGCCAGCAGCCCCTGGACAGGCCAAGAGACCCAGTACTTC

d_call: TRBD2
j_call: TRBJ2-7
v_call: TRBV20-1
clone_size: .
cdr3_aa: CSARVAGDEQYF
cdr3_nt: TGCAGTGCTAGAGTAGCGGGAGACGAGCAGTACTTC

d_call: .
j_call: TRBJ2-3
v_call: TRBV5-1
clone_size: few
cdr3_aa: CASKQGSTDTQYF
cdr3_nt: TGCGCCAGTAAACAGGGAAGCACAGATACGCAGTATTTT

d_call: TRBD1
j_call: TRBJ1-1
v_call: TRBV5-1
clone_size: .
cdr3_aa: CASSLKGADQAFF
cdr3_nt: TGCGCCAGCAGCCTTAAGGGGGCCGATCAAGCTTTCTTT

d_call: TRBD2
j_call: TRBJ2-1
v_call: TRBV7-2
clone_size: many
cdr3_aa: CASSLGAGGSLNNEQFF
cdr3_nt: TGTGCCAGCAGCTTAGGAGCGGGAGGAAGTCTTAACAATGAGCAGTTCTTC

d_call: .
j_call: TRBJ1-4
v_call: TRBV15
clone_size: .
cdr3_aa: CATSPNGRSNEKLFF
cdr3_nt: TGTGCCACCAGTCCGAATGGACGTTCTAATGAAAAACTGTTTTTT

d_call: TRBD2
j_call: TRBJ2-7
v_call: TRBV9
clone_size: .
cdr3_aa: CAGSASGTSGSPRNEQYF
cdr3_nt: TGTGCCGGCAGCGCCTCCGGGACTAGCGGATCCCCCCGGAACGAGCAGTACTTC

d_call: .
j_call: TRBJ2-7
v_call: TRBV30
clone_size: few
cdr3_aa: CAWSVPTGEQYF
cdr3_nt: TGTGCCTGGAGTGTACCGACGGGCGAGCAGTACTTC

d_call: TRBD1
j_call: TRBJ2-1
v_call: TRBV7-8
clone_size: .
cdr3_aa: CASSLVGTGTDNEQFF
cdr3_nt: TGTGCCAGCAGCCTGGTCGGGACAGGGACGGACAATGAGCAGTTCTTC

d_call: .
j_call: TRBJ1-1
v_call: TRBV20-1
clone_size: few
cdr3_aa: CSAREDTEAFF
cdr3_nt: TGCAGTGCTAGGGAGGACACTGAAGCTTTCTTT

d_call: .
j_call: TRBJ2-7
v_call: TRBV6-1
clone_size: .
cdr3_aa: CASSEFEQSYEQYF
cdr3_nt: TGTGCCAGCAGTGAATTTGAACAGTCCTACGAGCAGTACTTC

d_call: .
j_call: TRBJ2-3
v_call: TRBV3-1
clone_size: .
cdr3_aa: CASSPPGPRSTDTQYF
cdr3_nt: TGTGCCAGCAGCCCCCCCGGGCCTCGGAGCACAGATACGCAGTATTTT

d_call: TRBD1
j_call: TRBJ1-4
v_call: TRBV18
clone_size: .
cdr3_aa: CASSPPTGSQGDEKLFF
cdr3_nt: TGTGCCAGCTCACCACCTACTGGGTCGCAGGGGGATGAAAAACTGTTTTTT

d_call: .
j_call: TRBJ1-6
v_call: TRBV14
clone_size: .
cdr3_aa: CASSRSQGIYSPLHF
cdr3_nt: TGTGCCAGCAGCCGATCACAGGGTATCTATTCACCCCTCCACTTT

d_call: TRBD1
j_call: TRBJ2-5
v_call: TRBV7-9
clone_size: many
cdr3_aa: CASSPGQPQETQYF
cdr3_nt: TGTGCCAGCAGCCCGGGACAGCCCCAAGAGACCCAGTACTTC

d_call: TRBD1
j_call: TRBJ1-2
v_call: TRBV13
clone_size: few
cdr3_aa: CASSLGGGNGYTF
cdr3_nt: TGTGCCAGCAGCTTAGGAGGGGGCAATGGCTACACCTTC

d_call: .
j_call: TRBJ1-2
v_call: TRBV5-6
clone_size: once
cdr3_aa: CASSSGLGDFYGYTF
cdr3_nt: TGTGCCAGCAGCTCGGGACTCGGGGATTTCTATGGCTACACCTTC

d_call: TRBD1
j_call: TRBJ1-2
v_call: TRBV7-2
clone_size: .
cdr3_aa: CASSLQQQGAHGYTF
cdr3_nt: TGTGCCAGCAGCTTACAACAACAGGGGGCGCATGGCTACACCTTC

d_call: .
j_call: TRBJ2-7
v_call: TRBV20-1
clone_size: .
cdr3_aa: CSARGTTLGSYEQYF
cdr3_nt: TGCAGTGCTAGAGGCACGACCTTGGGCTCCTACGAGCAGTACTTC

d_call: .
j_call: TRBJ1-2
v_call: TRBV20-1
clone_size: .
cdr3_aa: CSAREAGRGYGYTF
cdr3_nt: TGCAGTGCTAGAGAGGCAGGGAGGGGCTATGGCTACACCTTC